These T cell receptor beta chains were read from a single sample in a study of radiotherapy plus CTLA-4 blockade in lung cancer. TCRdb's copy holds only in-frame clones and misses some; the assay was immunoSEQ multiplex PCR. This table holds some 96,000 clones, 85% to 90% found once. The specimen comprised peripheral blood, sampled from a patient treated with radiotherapy plus ipilimumab. These receptors were obtained from a human donor with non-small cell lung cancer that progressed on radiotherapy plus ipilimumab. The CDR3 runs from the conserved cysteine through the conserved F or W. A D gene is named only where the DNA matches it firmly. The size field is filled for only some rows; it gives once, few, many or a size class.

TGTGCCAGCAGCCCTCTAGCGGGAAGATTCCTCGATGAGCAGTTCTTC	CASSPLAGRFLDEQFF	-	TRBD2	TRBV14	TRBJ2-1
TGTGCCAGTAGCGGGACAAGGGGATTCACTGAAGCTTTCTTT	CASSGTRGFTEAFF	-	-	TRBV19	TRBJ1-1
TGTGCCAGCAGCCACAGGGCGGGAGGGTCAGATACGCAGTATTTT	CASSHRAGGSDTQYF	-	TRBD2	TRBV5-8	TRBJ2-3
TGTGCCAGCAGCTTCGGACAGGGCTCCTACGAGCAGTACTTC	CASSFGQGSYEQYF	once	TRBD1	TRBV5-8	TRBJ2-7
TGTGCCAGCAGCCCAACCGAGACAGGCAATCAGCCCCAGCATTTT	CASSPTETGNQPQHF	-	-	TRBV6-1	TRBJ1-5
TGTGCCAGCAGCTCTTTCATTGAGGAGCTCCACAACGAGCAGTACTTC	CASSSFIEELHNEQYF	-	-	TRBV11-2	TRBJ2-7
TGTGCCAGCAGCTTAGGCACAGCGTACGAGCAGTACTTC	CASSLGTAYEQYF	-	-	TRBV7-9	TRBJ2-7
TGTGCCTGGAGGAAGTCGCCTAGCGTCACGGGGGAGCAGTACTTC	CAWRKSPSVTGEQYF	-	-	TRBV30	TRBJ2-7
TGTGCCAGTAGTTCCTCCGACGGGTCCCAAGAGACCCAGTACTTC	CASSSSDGSQETQYF	-	-	TRBV19	TRBJ2-5
TGCGCCAGCAGCGCGGGATCTAGCACAGATACGCAGTATTTT	CASSAGSSTDTQYF	-	-	TRBV5-1	TRBJ2-3
TGCGCCAGCAGCTTGGAGGGAGGGACAGGGGGCTACCGTGAGCAGTTCTTC	CASSLEGGTGGYREQFF	-	TRBD1	TRBV5-1	TRBJ2-1
TGTGCCAGCAGCTTGGGTCAGGGTGGCACGCAGTATTTT	CASSLGQGGTQYF	-	-	TRBV5-4	TRBJ2-3
TGTGCCAGCAGTCCCCCACATTACAGGAGGGGAGGCTACACCTTC	CASSPPHYRRGGYTF	once	-	TRBV6-6	TRBJ1-2
TGTGCCAGCAGCGTAGGCCGGTTAAGAGAGACCCAGTACTTC	CASSVGRLRETQYF	once	-	TRBV9	TRBJ2-5
TGTGCCAGCAGTTACAGTTGGACTACCTTCTCCTTGGAGCAGTACTTC	CASSYSWTTFSLEQYF	once	-	TRBV6-5	TRBJ2-7
TGTGCCAGCAGATCCTCAGCGGAAACCTTCTACGAGCAGTACTTC	CASRSSAETFYEQYF	-	-	TRBV6-5	TRBJ2-7
TGCGCCAGCAGCTTACAGGGTAGGGGTACTGAAGCTTTCTTT	CASSLQGRGTEAFF	-	-	TRBV5-1	TRBJ1-1
TGTGCCAGCAGGATCGCGGGAGGAGGGGAGACCCAGTACTTC	CASRIAGGGETQYF	-	TRBD2	TRBV7-9	TRBJ2-5
TGTGCCTGGAGCGGGAGTAGCGGGAGTCTGGTAGATACGCAGTATTTT	CAWSGSSGSLVDTQYF	once	TRBD2	TRBV30	TRBJ2-3
TGTGCCAGCAGCGCCCAGGAACCAGGACCGCGGGATGAGCAGTTCTTC	CASSAQEPGPRDEQFF	-	-	TRBV21-1	TRBJ2-1
TGTGCCAGCAGGCTACTAGCGGGCTACAATGAGCAGTTCTTC	CASRLLAGYNEQFF	-	TRBD2	TRBV6-5	TRBJ2-1
TGTGCCAGCTCACCCCGCGAGTCTGGAAACACCATATATTTT	CASSPRESGNTIYF	-	-	TRBV18	TRBJ1-3
TGCAGCGTTGAGGTCGGCAGGGGGCACACTGAAGCTTTCTTT	CSVEVGRGHTEAFF	-	TRBD1	TRBV29-1	TRBJ1-1
TGTGCCAGCAGTCGAGGACAGGCACGCGATGAGCAGTTCTTC	CASSRGQARDEQFF	once	TRBD1	TRBV6-1	TRBJ2-1
TGTGCCAGCAGTCCACAGGGGACTTTGAACACTGAAGCTTTCTTT	CASSPQGTLNTEAFF	-	TRBD1	TRBV7-9	TRBJ1-1
TGTGCCAGTAGTCCAGGGGGCCTATTGGGCACTGAAGCTTTCTTT	CASSPGGLLGTEAFF	-	TRBD1	TRBV19	TRBJ1-1
TGCAGTCTGCGTTCGCGTACTGAAGCTTTCTTT	CSLRSRTEAFF	-	-	TRBV20-1	TRBJ1-1
TGTGCCAGTAGGGAGCGGGAGACCCAGTACTTC	CASRERETQYF	-	-	TRBV19	TRBJ2-5
TGTGCCACCTCCCTGGACAGGGGGCTTGGCTACACCTTC	CATSLDRGLGYTF	once	TRBD1	TRBV19	TRBJ1-2
TGTGCCAGCAGCTTGGCCGGGGGGATGGGTGAAAAACTGTTTTTT	CASSLAGGMGEKLFF	-	-	TRBV5-6	TRBJ1-4
TGTGCCAGCAGCCCGCCGGGACTAGCCTACGAGCAGTACTTC	CASSPPGLAYEQYF	-	TRBD2	TRBV5-6	TRBJ2-7
TGCGCCAGCTCTAGCCCCGGGGAGCGGTTTTTT	CASSSPGERFF	-	-	TRBV2	TRBJ2-2
TGTGCCAGCAGCTCGGGAATACCACAAGATCCGGGACCGCTATTCTCGGTCTTC	CASSSGIPQDPGPLFSVF	-	-	TRBV7-9	TRBJ2-7
TGTGCCAGCAGTTACTCGAGGCAGACTAACTATGGCTACACCTTC	CASSYSRQTNYGYTF	-	-	TRBV6-5	TRBJ1-2
TGTGCCGGCGACAGGGAGACGGGCACAGATACGCAGTATTTT	CAGDRETGTDTQYF	-	TRBD1	TRBV7-9	TRBJ2-3
TGTGCCAGCAGCTTAGTGCGGGAACCGTACAATGAGCAGTTCTTC	CASSLVREPYNEQFF	-	-	TRBV7-3	TRBJ2-1
TGTGCCGGCAGCGTAGCTCTCCAGGGTTCTCCTGGAAACACCATATATTTT	CAGSVALQGSPGNTIYF	-	-	TRBV9	TRBJ1-3
TGTGCCAGCAGCCAACTGGTCGTGCCTCGAGAGACCCAGTACTTC	CASSQLVVPRETQYF	-	-	TRBV14	TRBJ2-5
TGTGCCAGCTGGTCAAGACAGGAAATATACAATGAGCAGTTCTTC	CASWSRQEIYNEQFF	few	-	TRBV27	TRBJ2-1
TGTGCCAGCAGTTTAAGGTACACAGGGGGCGTAACCTACGAGCAGTACTTC	CASSLRYTGGVTYEQYF	-	TRBD1	TRBV27	TRBJ2-7
TGTGCCTGGTCGGGGGCAGGGACAACTAATGAAAAACTGTTTTTT	CAWSGAGTTNEKLFF	once	-	TRBV30	TRBJ1-4
TGTGCCAGCAGCCCAGCGGGGACAGTTTATGGCTACACCTTC	CASSPAGTVYGYTF	-	TRBD1	TRBV7-8	TRBJ1-2
TGTGCCAGCAGAACTAGCGGGAACACCGGGGAGCTGTTTTTT	CASRTSGNTGELFF	-	TRBD2	TRBV6-5	TRBJ2-2
TGTGCCAGCAGTTGGCTGTCCGGGACCCACACTGAAGCTTTCTTT	CASSWLSGTHTEAFF	-	-	TRBV6-6	TRBJ1-1
TGTGCCAGCAGCCGAAATCTAAAGCAGCCCCAGCATTTT	CASSRNLKQPQHF	once	-	TRBV7-8	TRBJ1-5
TGTGCCAGCAGCTTAGTGGCGGGAGTTGATACAGATACGCAGTATTTT	CASSLVAGVDTDTQYF	-	TRBD2	TRBV11-2	TRBJ2-3
TGTGCCAGCCAACAAGCGCAAGGGCAGGGATTGCCCCAGCATTTT	CASQQAQGQGLPQHF	once	-	TRBV19	TRBJ1-5
TGTGCCAGCAGACCACCGGGACTAGGGACAGATACGCAGTATTTT	CASRPPGLGTDTQYF	-	TRBD2	TRBV7-2	TRBJ2-3
TGCGCCAGCAGCCAAGTCCCACGGGGGGCAGCAGATACGCAGTATTTT	CASSQVPRGAADTQYF	once	-	TRBV4-1	TRBJ2-3
TGTGCCAGCAGCTTTTTTACACTGAGCTCCTACAATGAGCAGTTCTTC	CASSFFTLSSYNEQFF	few	-	TRBV7-9	TRBJ2-1